This T cell receptor beta chain emerged from a study of cytomegalovirus exposure and HLA in healthy donors. Study at large: In a previous analysis, around 120 million unique TCR beta sequences were found from 170 million or so T cells.

Note on this clone: Its antigen remains unidentified.

The PCR contained 60 Vbeta and 13 Jbeta primers. The data were produced by immunoSEQ multiplex PCR, yet TCRdb's version contains in-frame clones alone and is incomplete. The data contain 150,000 or so clones, under 85% of them singletons. Whole-study results and caveats: HLA-A and HLA-B allele assignments for most subjects were reportedly predicted accurately using TCR beta sequences. According to the study, around 150 TCR beta chains were cytomegalovirus-associated.

CDR1 and CDR2 from the germline V gene are SGHRS and YFSETQ. This CDR3 contains 16 residues. The chain combines TRBV5-1 with TRBJ2-5; 8 nucleotides align to TRBD2. Judging by the DNA end, TRBJ2-7 fits better; the J call may be wrong. The sample comprised PBMCs. The source of this sequence is a woman aged 25 to 45 in good health and CMV-seronegative. The CDR3 DNA sequence: TGCGCCAGCAGCACACATGCCGGGGGGGGACCCTACGAGCAGTACTTC. Encoded protein: CASSTHAGGGPYEQYF.